These 18 T cell receptor beta chains came from one sample sequenced in a study of blood T cells in healthy people across ages. A J-beta primer mix and a sample-barcoded 5' primer were used in a second PCR of roughly 6 to 11 cycles. TCRdb fed the 5' RACE reads into MiXCR, producing one record per CDR3 protein. Here the sample spans about 810,000 distinct CDR3 sequences, 35% to 40% being singletons. The sequencing sample was made of blood. The source is a man younger than 30 in good health.

This clonotype was recorded a few times. CDR3 DNA: TGTGCCAGCAGTTACTCCGCGGGGAGGGGAGATACGCAGTATTTT. Protein: CASSYSAGRGDTQYF. The chain employs TRBV6-6 and TRBJ2-3; 7 nucleotides match TRBD2. The CDR3 runs 15 residues. Germline assignment: CDR1 MNHNY and CDR2 SVGAGI (reference sequence). V was pared by 0 bases and J by 5 bases, with 5 bases of the junction left unmatched.

This rearrangement joins TRBV7-8 to TRBJ1-4; perhaps TRBD1 as D (5 bases). CDR1 is SGHVS, CDR2 FQNEAQ, per germline. The CDR3 is made up of 16 amino acids. V was trimmed by 0 bases and J by 5 bases, leaving 13 bases between them. The CDR3 region is CASSLAAGRLNEKLFF. CDR3 in DNA: TGTGCCAGCAGCTTAGCTGCGGGGCGCTTAAATGAAAAACTGTTTTTT.

J is TRBJ2-4 and V is TRBV20-1, with TRBD1 matching 7 bases. Looked up from germline, CDR1 is DFQATT and CDR2 is SNEGSKA (reference sequence). The CDR3 contains 13 residues. Unmatched junction bases numbered 8, after V lost 7 bases and J lost 5 bases. The CDR3 sequence: CSVDRAPENIQYF. The CDR3 nucleotides are TGCAGTGTCGACAGGGCGCCCGAAAACATTCAGTACTTC.

This sequence joins TRBV7-2 and TRBJ1-5, with TRBD1 as a possible D gene (6 bases). The germline gives CDR1 SGHTA, CDR2 FQGNSA. This CDR3 spans 14 amino acids. Deletions cut 5 bases from V and 4 bases from J, with 12 bases between. DNA for the CDR3: TGTGCCAGCAGCGTAGTCAGGGGTAATCAGCCCCAGCATTTT. Encoded protein: CASSVVRGNQPQHF.

V and J are TRBV4-1 and TRBJ2-4, with D possibly being TRBD2 (6 bases). The closer fit of TRBJ2-5 to the DNA end suggests the J call may be wrong. CDR1 MGHRA and CDR2 YSYEKL come from the germline V gene. This CDR3 contains 15 residues. CDR3 sequence reads: CASSHRRRDGETQYF. The DNA for the CDR3 is TGCGCCAGCAGCCACAGGAGGAGGGACGGAGAGACCCAGTACTTC.

The table lists this clonotype with many counts. The chain uses TRBV20-1 and TRBJ2-1; D remains ambiguous. The germline gives CDR1 DFQATT, CDR2 SNEGSKA (reference sequence). There are 15 residues in the CDR3. Trimming removed 6 bases from V and 0 bases from J, with 15 bases in between. In nucleotides, the CDR3 is TGCAGTGCGCACGGCGCTACGAGCTCCTACAATGAGCAGTTCTTC. It specifies CSAHGATSSYNEQFF.

The rearrangement links TRBV20-1 to TRBJ2-7; the D is unclear. The V gene's germline CDR1 is DFQATT and CDR2 SNEGSKA (reference sequence). Trimming stripped 2 bases from V and 2 bases from J, with 16 bases between. CDR3 length equals 15 residues. The CDR3 DNA reads as TGCAGTGCTAGACCTAAAGCGCCTTTAACCTACGAGCAGTACTTC. This translates into CSARPKAPLTYEQYF.

The CDR3 DNA is TGTGCCAGTAGTCCTGGCGCTCCCGGGGAGCTGTTTTTT. Amino acids: CASSPGAPGELFF. The V gene is TRBV28, the J gene TRBJ2-2, with D unclear. Germline CDR1 MDHEN, CDR2 SYDVKM. V dropped 9 bases and J dropped 6 bases, with 14 bases sitting between them. The CDR3 length is 13 residues.

This sequence joins TRBV7-2 and TRBJ1-4, with D perhaps TRBD1 (6 bases). Trimming shortened V by 0 bases and J by 4 bases, and 9 bases separated the two germline ends. In germline, CDR1 is SGHTA, CDR2 FQGNSA. This CDR3 is built from 15 residues. The CDR3 loop is CASSLARGYNEKLFF. The DNA for the CDR3 is TGTGCCAGCAGCTTAGCTAGGGGGTATAATGAAAAACTGTTTTTT.

V and J are TRBV7-2 and TRBJ1-6; D remains ambiguous. Germline CDR1 reads SGHTA; CDR2 reads FQGNSA. CDR3 size: 16 residues. V was trimmed by 5 bases and J by 7 bases, leaving 18 bases between them. CDR3 region: CASSVGFGARNSPLHF. The CDR3 DNA sequence: TGTGCCAGCAGCGTGGGTTTTGGCGCGAGAAATTCACCCCTCCACTTT.

V usage is TRBV7-2 and J usage is TRBJ1-1; possible D gene TRBD1, 6 bases. The ends were cut back, 5 bases at V and 4 bases at J, with 26 bases in the middle. Germline-derived CDR1 and CDR2 are SGHTA and FQGNSA. The CDR3 is 18 amino acids. CDR3 sequence: CASSDHGGAEVMGTEAFF. CDR3 DNA: TGTGCCAGCAGCGACCACGGGGGGGCCGAGGTAATGGGCACTGAAGCTTTCTTT. Using reference TRBV7-2 and TRBJ1-1 for the parts outside the CDR3, the full variable domain is GAGVSQSPSNKVTEKGKDVELRCDPISGHTALYWYRQSLGQGLEFLIYFQGNSAPDKSGLPSDRFSAERTGGSVSTLTIQRTQQEDSAVYLCASSDHGGAEVMGTEAFFGQGTRLTVV.

The chain uses TRBV19 and TRBJ1-2; 7 nucleotides match TRBD1. The CDR3 loop spans 13 amino acids. Germline values: CDR1 LNHDA, CDR2 SQIVND (reference sequence). V trimming: 6 bases; J trimming: 5 bases; junction bases outside the gene matches: 6. CDR3 amino acids: CASRLGQHYGYTF. The CDR3 region has the DNA TGTGCCAGTAGGCTGGGACAGCATTATGGCTACACCTTC.

In DNA, the CDR3 is TGTGCCAGCAGTTGGGGTCGAACAGATACGCAGTATTTT. It codes for CASSWGRTDTQYF. J is TRBJ2-3 and V is TRBV12-3 or TRBV12-4; the D is unclear. V lost 4 bases and J lost 3, with 8 bases in between. The CDR3 covers 13 residues.

This chain links TRBV3-1 with TRBJ2-1; no clear D gene. The germline gives CDR1 LGHDT, CDR2 YNNKEL (reference sequence). Trimming cost V 4 bases and J 7 bases, with 11 bases left between them. CDR3 length: 13 amino acids. CDR3 in amino acids: CASSPHGPNEQFF. In DNA, the CDR3 is TGTGCCAGCAGCCCACATGGTCCTAATGAGCAGTTCTTC.

J is TRBJ2-7 and V is TRBV29-1, with D perhaps TRBD2 (7 bases). Germline lookup yields CDR1 SQVTM and CDR2 ANQGSEA. The V end lost 1 base, the J end lost 4 bases, and 14 bases lay between the germline ends. The CDR3 contains 14 residues. For the CDR3, the DNA is TGCAGCGTTGAAGTGGGGGGGCTCCGGTACGAGCAGTACTTC. It is translated as CSVEVGGLRYEQYF.

In DNA, the CDR3 is TGCAGTGCTAGAGGGTCCGGACTAGCAGGGCATACAGATACGCAGTATTTT. It encodes CSARGSGLAGHTDTQYF. This chain joins TRBV20-1 and TRBJ2-3; TRBD2 aligns across 8 bases. Trimming removed 1 base from V and 3 bases from J; junction bases left unmatched: 12. Germline V lookup: CDR1 DFQATT, CDR2 SNEGSKA (reference sequence). This CDR3 spans 17 amino acids.

The J gene is TRBJ1-1, the V gene TRBV10-3, with D perhaps matching TRBD1 (5 bases). Germline values: CDR1 ENHRY, CDR2 SYGVKD. V was shortened by 1 base and J by 3 bases, with 9 bases between the two germline ends. The CDR3 extends over 14 amino acids. The CDR3 protein is CAISEFSGDTEAFF. The DNA for the CDR3 is TGTGCCATCAGTGAGTTCTCGGGGGACACTGAAGCTTTCTTT.

This clonotype came up a few times. The V and J genes are TRBV20-1 and TRBJ2-1; TRBD2 agrees at 10 bases. Trimming at V came to 4 bases and at J to 7 bases, leaving 4 bases not matched to a gene. CDR1 DFQATT and CDR2 SNEGSKA come from the germline V gene (reference sequence). The CDR3 runs to 13 residues. The CDR3 DNA reads as TGCAGTGCTACAAGCGGGGGGGGGAATGAGCAGTTCTTC. Translated: CSATSGGGNEQFF.